These 26 T cell receptor beta chains came from one sample sequenced in a study of shared clonotypes between healthy human individuals (TCRdb year 2020). Libraries were made using the immunoSEQ multiplex PCR assay. TCRdb mirrors the immuneACCESS table, restricted to in-frame sequences. Some clones are absent from its copies; in checked studies, under half trace to an unresolved V gene, and the reason for the others is unknown. The sample table shows fewer than 1.6 million clones, and 98% to 99% are seen once. Over 0.3% of the sample comes from the top ten. Sequencing was done on a sample of naive CD4+ T cells sorted from blood. Sample cell subset or site, as interpreted from the label and publication: CD45RA+ positively selected. The receptors originated from a man between 25 and 39 years old in good health.

V gene TRBV2 combines with J gene TRBJ2-2; D possibly uses TRBD1 or TRBD2 (5 bases each). From germline, CDR1 is SNHLY and CDR2 FYNNEI. The germline V and J ends were trimmed by 8 bases and 8 bases, with 18 bases remaining between them. The CDR3 loop spans 14 amino acids. This chain's CDR3 is CASGVGTPSGELFF. CDR3 nucleotides: TGTGCCAGCGGGGTGGGGACCCCATCGGGGGAGCTGTTTTTT. The whole variable domain, filled in from reference TRBV2 and TRBJ2-2, reads EPEVTQTPSHQVTQMGQEVILRCVPISNHLYFYWYRQILGQKVEFLVSFYNNEISEKSEIFDDQFSVERPDGSNFTLKIRSTKLEDSAMYFCASGVGTPSGELFFGEGSRLTVL.

The V call is TRBV7-3, the J call TRBJ2-2; D uncertain. Germline CDR1 reads SGHTA; CDR2 reads FQGTGA. CDR3 size: 16 residues. Trimming stripped 1 base from V and 6 bases from J, with 15 bases between. CDR3 sequence reads: CASSLNRQAGAGELFF. The CDR3 bases are TGTGCCAGCAGCTTAAATCGTCAGGCCGGAGCCGGGGAGCTGTTTTTT.

V gene TRBV5-4 combines with J gene TRBJ1-3; D is possibly TRBD1 (5 bases). Germline values: CDR1 SGHNT, CDR2 YYREEE (reference sequence). Between the trimmed V and J ends, which lost 1 base and 0 bases, there was a span of 8 bases. CDR3 size: 15 residues. In nucleotides, the CDR3 is TGTGCCAGCAGCTTGATTCAGGGCTCTGGAAACACCATATATTTT. This translates into CASSLIQGSGNTIYF.

CDR3 sequence: CASGDLRNTDTQYF. The CDR3 bases are TGCGCCAGCGGGGACCTCAGGAACACAGATACGCAGTATTTT. The chain uses TRBV10-1 and TRBJ2-3, with D possibly being TRBD1 or TRBD2 (5 bases each). This CDR3 comprises 14 residues. CDR1 and CDR2 (germline): WNHNN, SYGVQD (reference sequence). Trimming took 8 bases from V and 2 from J, leaving 14 bases between them.

J is TRBJ2-1 and V is TRBV4-3, with D hard to call. The CDR3 spans 14 residues. V dropped 5 bases and J dropped 2 bases, with 10 bases sitting between them. CDR1 and CDR2 (germline): LGHNA, YSLEER. CDR3 protein: CASSRDLPYNEQFF. The DNA for the CDR3 is TGCGCCAGCAGCAGGGATCTTCCCTACAATGAGCAGTTCTTC.

This chain connects TRBV9 to TRBJ1-3; 8 bases line up with TRBD1. The CDR3 has 15 residues. J lost 2 bases, V lost 4 bases, and 5 bases had no gene match. Looked up from germline, CDR1 is SGDLS and CDR2 is YYNGEE. CDR3 region: CASSRQGMPGNTIYF. The DNA for the CDR3 is TGTGCCAGCAGCCGACAGGGGATGCCTGGAAACACCATATATTTT.

This chain connects TRBV21-1 to TRBJ2-4; the table calls TRBD2, which could not be checked here. TRBV21-1 is a known pseudogene. The CDR3 runs 17 residues. CDR3 region: CASSKGELGGAKNIQYF. The DNA of the CDR3 is TGTGCCAGCAGCAAAGGAGAGTTGGGGGGAGCCAAAAACATTCAGTACTTC.

The rearrangement joins TRBV9 to TRBJ2-7; D assignment may be TRBD1 or TRBD2 (5 bases each). This CDR3 contains 13 residues. Germline V lookup: CDR1 SGDLS, CDR2 YYNGEE. Trimming removed 0 bases from V and 6 bases from J, with 10 bases in between. The chain's CDR3 is CASSVVRDGEQYF. CDR3 DNA sequence: TGTGCCAGCAGCGTAGTAAGGGACGGCGAGCAGTACTTC.

The chain recombines TRBV6-5 with TRBJ2-3; 8 nucleotides agree with TRBD2. The CDR3 totals 16 residues. From germline, CDR1 is MNHEY and CDR2 SVGAGI. V gave up 3 bases and J gave up 4 bases; unmatched junction bases: 9. The CDR3 coding sequence is TGTGCCAGCAGTTATCTTAGCGGGACTCAGGCAGATACGCAGTATTTT. Translated, it gives CASSYLSGTQADTQYF.

CDR3 loop: CASSSGTDYLDGNEQFF. DNA for the CDR3: TGTGCCAGCAGTTCCGGCACGGACTACCTCGACGGCAATGAGCAGTTCTTC. This rearrangement joins TRBV27 to TRBJ2-1; weak D call: TRBD2 (6 bases). V lost 4 bases to trimming and J lost 6 bases, with 22 bases between them. This CDR3 is 17 amino acids long. CDR1 and CDR2 from the germline V gene are MNHEY and SMNVEV (reference sequence).

The J gene is TRBJ1-5, the V gene TRBV27, with D uncertain. The CDR3 length is 14 residues. Trimming stripped 3 bases from V and 10 bases from J, with 16 bases between. Looked up from germline, CDR1 is MNHEY and CDR2 is SMNVEV (reference sequence). The CDR3 sequence is CASSFSSVIKPQHF. The DNA of the CDR3 is TGTGCCAGCAGTTTTAGTTCAGTGATCAAACCCCAGCATTTT.

The CDR3 reads CASSRLAGGMIGETQYF. CDR3 bases: TGTGCCAGCAGCCGTTTAGCGGGGGGCATGATAGGAGAGACCCAGTACTTC. This chain connects TRBV7-2 to TRBJ2-5, with 10 bases lining up with TRBD2. This CDR3 is 17 amino acids long. The V segment lost 5 bases and the J segment 4 bases; nucleotides outside the gene matches: 13. CDR1 is SGHTA, CDR2 FQGNSA, per germline.

The chain has TRBV5-4 and TRBJ2-2; tentatively, D is TRBD1 or TRBD2 (5 bases each). Trimming removed 6 bases at V and 5 bases at J, with 20 bases between. The CDR3 has 16 residues. The germline V gene has CDR1 SGHNT and CDR2 YYREEE (reference sequence). For the CDR3, the DNA is TGTGCCAGCACCTCGCATGGGGGTCTCGGAACCGGGGAGCTGTTTTTT. This gives the protein CASTSHGGLGTGELFF.

Details on this clone: Other nucleotide sequences in the sample specify the same CDR3. The rearrangement joins TRBV7-9 to TRBJ1-2; D gene uncertain. V gave up 4 bases and J gave up 5 bases, with 5 bases separating them. This CDR3 contains 11 residues. Germline lookup yields CDR1 SEHNR and CDR2 FQNEAQ (reference sequence). The CDR3, as DNA: TGTGCCAGCAGCTCGGATTATGGCTACACCTTC. Its protein is CASSSDYGYTF. Full variable domain (missing parts from reference TRBV7-9 and TRBJ1-2): DTGVSQNPRHKITKRGQNVTFRCDPISEHNRLYWYRQTLGQGPEFLTYFQNEAQLEKSRLLSDRFSAERPKGSFSTLEIQRTEQGDSAMYLCASSSDYGYTFGSGTRLTVV.

This sequence joins TRBV23-1 and TRBJ2-1; D remains ambiguous. TRBV23-1 falls under the ORF class, with uncertain function. The CDR3 has 16 amino acids. Trimming left V 0 bases short and J 0 bases short, with 9 bases between. The chain's CDR3 is CASSQSYRSSYNEQFF. The CDR3 coding sequence is TGCGCCAGCAGTCAATCTTACCGGAGCTCCTACAATGAGCAGTTCTTC.

The chain recombines TRBV7-9 with TRBJ2-7, with a possible D match to TRBD2 (5 bases). V was cut by 1 base and J by 1 base, with 11 bases left in between. The CDR3 runs 15 residues. Looked up from germline, CDR1 is SEHNR and CDR2 is FQNEAQ (reference sequence). The CDR3 sequence: CASSLERANSYEQYF. The CDR3 nucleotides read TGTGCCAGCAGCTTAGAGAGGGCGAATTCCTACGAGCAGTACTTC.

Notes on this clone: One junction end disagrees with the germline gene, perhaps due to a read error. The chain has TRBV7-7 and TRBJ2-7, with D possibly TRBD2 on 7 matching bases. CDR3 length: 15 amino acids. Germline V gene data show CDR1 as SSHAT and CDR2 as FNYEAQ (reference sequence). The CDR3 DNA sequence: TGTGCTAGCAGCCCGGGCGTAGGGGGGGACTACGAGCAGTACTTC. This gives the protein CASSPGVGGDYEQYF.

This chain links TRBV10-2 with TRBJ1-2, with D maybe TRBD1 (6 bases). This CDR3 has 11 residues. Germline V gene sequence: CDR1 WSHSY, CDR2 SAAADI. V was cut by 5 bases and J by 8 bases, with 9 bases left in between. The DNA of the CDR3 is TGCGCCAGCAGTCAGGGGTTGGGCTACACCTTC. Protein sequence: CASSQGLGYTF.

This chain joins TRBV5-4 and TRBJ2-1; TRBD2 matches at 8 bases. Germline CDR1 SGHNT, CDR2 YYREEE (reference sequence). The CDR3 spans 15 residues. V shed 0 bases, J shed 9 bases, and the junction held 8 bases outside the gene matches. The DNA of the CDR3 is TGTGCCAGCAGCTTGGCCACAGCGGGAGTGGCTGAGCAGTTCTTC. This gives the protein CASSLATAGVAEQFF.

This chain joins TRBV7-2 and TRBJ1-5; the D gene is possibly TRBD1 (6 bases). The CDR3 extends over 14 amino acids. The V end was cut by 1 base, the J end by 5 bases, with 9 bases between. Germline CDR1 is SGHTA and CDR2 is FQGNSA. The CDR3 nucleotides read TGTGCCAGCAGCTTAGAAGGGGGATATCAGCCCCAGCATTTT. Protein: CASSLEGGYQPQHF.

As to this clone: Other DNA sequences from this sample encode an identical CDR3 as well. The J gene is TRBJ2-3, the V gene TRBV7-9; 9 positions match TRBD1. Losses at the gene ends were 3 bases for V and 3 bases for J; bases not matched to a gene: 4. This CDR3 contains 15 residues. Looked up from germline, CDR1 is SEHNR and CDR2 is FQNEAQ (reference sequence). The CDR3 sequence: CASSLGQGPTDTQYF. CDR3 nucleotide sequence: TGTGCCAGCAGCTTGGGACAGGGTCCGACAGATACGCAGTATTTT.

The rearrangement uses TRBV11-2 and TRBJ2-7; either TRBD1 or TRBD2 may supply D (5 bases each). Trimming cost V 3 bases and J 1 base, with 13 bases left between them. This CDR3 has 15 amino acids. The germline CDR1 and CDR2 sequences are SGHAT and FQNNGV. The chain's CDR3 is CASSFRDGWSYEQYF. The CDR3 DNA reads as TGTGCCAGCAGCTTTCGGGACGGATGGTCCTACGAGCAGTACTTC. Combining the CDR3 with reference TRBV11-2 and TRBJ2-7 gives the whole variable domain EAGVAQSPRYKIIEKRQSVAFWCNPISGHATLYWYQQILGQGPKLLIQFQNNGVVDDSQLPKDRFSAERLKGVDSTLKIQPAKLEDSAVYLCASSFRDGWSYEQYFGPGTRLTVT.

The chain combines TRBV30 with TRBJ1-3; 8 bases line up with TRBD1. Unmatched junction bases numbered 14, after V lost 4 bases and J lost 0 bases. The CDR3 runs to 18 residues. Germline V gene lookup returns CDR1 GTSNPN and CDR2 SVGIG (reference sequence). The CDR3 loop reads CAWKKGTGAITSGNTIYF. The CDR3 DNA sequence: TGTGCCTGGAAAAAGGGGACAGGAGCCATTACCTCTGGAAACACCATATATTTT.

This clone was counted once. This chain uses TRBV7-9 with TRBJ1-5, with 10 bases aligning to TRBD1. Germline CDR1 reads SEHNR; CDR2 reads FQNEAQ (reference sequence). V dropped 6 bases and J dropped 8; count of bases not matched to a gene: 13. CDR3 length: 16 residues. The CDR3 DNA reads as TGTGCCAGCAGTTTTGGGGACAGGGGCCCGACGGAGCCCCAGCATTTT. This translates into CASSFGDRGPTEPQHF.

The chain joins TRBV28 to TRBJ1-2; D ambiguous. The germline gives CDR1 MDHEN, CDR2 SYDVKM. The CDR3 runs 14 residues. Trimming cost V 3 bases and J 1 base, with 9 bases left between them. The CDR3 region is CASSFRGRNYGYTF. Written as DNA, the CDR3 is TGTGCCAGCAGTTTTCGAGGGCGTAACTATGGCTACACCTTC.

The V gene is TRBV6-1, the J gene TRBJ2-1; D not resolved. Germline loops: CDR1 MNHNS, CDR2 SASEGT. This CDR3 has 12 residues. V lost 5 bases, J lost 2 bases, and 4 bases lay in between. The CDR3: CASSLPYNEQFF. For the CDR3, the DNA is TGTGCCAGCAGTCTTCCCTACAATGAGCAGTTCTTC.